This TCR beta chain came from a study of metastatic and nonmetastatic thyroid tumors. TCRdb ran MiXCR on the PCR reads. The repertoire has about 20,000 clones, under 30% of them found once; the top ten carry less than 25%. Not a single patient had been given any form of treatment at any point before undergoing thyroid surgery. The sequencing input was tumor tissue. This receptor was obtained from a male donor with papillary thyroid cancer or a benign thyroid nodule (not recorded which). Some clones in this sample may be carry-over from other donors' samples.

CDR3 in amino acids: CASSPRRGLDYGYTF. CDR3 DNA: TGTGCCAGCAGCCCACGTAGGGGTTTGGACTATGGCTACACCTTC. This chain links TRBV9 with TRBJ1-2; D is possibly TRBD1 (5 bases). Germline loops: CDR1 SGDLS, CDR2 YYNGEE. The CDR3 loop spans 15 amino acids. Trimming took 4 bases from V and 3 from J, leaving 16 bases between them.